This T cell receptor beta chain was sequenced during a study of blood T cell repertoires in COVID-19. In the study overall: There were acute and convalescent COVID-19 samples, and they came from the United States, Italy and Spain. Sample material is recorded as cDNA or gDNA derived from T cells, B-cell-depleted T cells, or PBMCs.

In the original workflow: By means of reference gene primer amplification, nucleated cell counts were estimated. Sequencing was performed with immunoSEQ multiplex PCR; in TCRdb, only in-frame clones are kept and a portion is missing. V and J calls and clone size are copied from that table; D and trimming were computed from the DNA. The table records about 45,000 clones, 65% to 85% of them present only once. In its sample, this clone was seen once. CDR3 length: 16 amino acids. The V gene lost 10 bases and the J gene lost 4 bases, with 26 bases spanning the gap. The germline V gene has CDR1 SGHRS and CDR2 YFSETQ.

Source material: peripheral blood. This receptor was taken from a man aged 80 or over in a cohort sampled during active COVID-19. This chain connects TRBV5-1 to TRBJ2-5, with D perhaps TRBD1 (6 bases). DNA for the CDR3: TGCGCCGGATCGCCCGAAGGAACAGGGCTAGGAGAGACCCAGTACTTC. It codes for CAGSPEGTGLGETQYF.